This T cell receptor (beta chain) emerged from a study of control samples from healthy donors and cancer patients. Data came from immunoSEQ multiplex PCR; TCRdb stores just in-frame clones and leaves some out. The table shows fewer than 200,000 clones, with approximately 94% occurring only once. Trimming pared 6 bases from V and 0 bases from J, leaving 16 bases between. The germline gives CDR1 SGHVS, CDR2 FNYEAQ. The CDR3 runs to 16 residues. Material for sequencing was blood. This clonotype originated in a young man in good health. The chain combines TRBV7-6 with TRBJ2-3; perhaps TRBD1 as D (5 bases). The CDR3 DNA reads TGTGCCAGCAGTCAGCACAGACAGTCTAGCACAGATACGCAGTATTTT. As protein: CASSQHRQSSTDTQYF.